Listed below are T cell receptor beta chains from one sample, sequenced in a study of neurological immune-mediated disorders. TCRdb passed the 5' RACE reads through MiXCR, listing each CDR3 protein once. The sample includes fewer than 85,000 distinct CDR3 sequences, roughly 3.6% of them seen just once. Sequencing was done on a sample of PBMCs. The receptors come from a man between 25 and 39 years old with multiple sclerosis. Each CDR3 is given with its conserved first and last residue. D genes are given only for firm matches. Clone size is given for some rows only: seen once, a few or many times, or a class if the clone is expanded.

v_gene	j_gene	abundance	d_gene	CDR3nt	CDR3aa
TRBV12-3/TRBV12-4	TRBJ2-1	few	-	TGTGCCAGCATCTTGGGACATGACGGCACCCCCATCTTC	CASILGHDGTPIF
TRBV27	TRBJ1-6	-	-	TGTGCCAGCAGTCGTTCTGGTAGTTATTCACCCCTCCACTTT	CASSRSGSYSPLHF
TRBV6-5	TRBJ1-2	many	TRBD1	TGTGCCAGCAGTTATCTTGGGACAGATGATGGCTACACCTTC	CASSYLGTDDGYTF
TRBV5-1	TRBJ1-5	many	-	TGCGCCAGCAGCTTGGTTCCGACACATGGCAATCAGCCCCAGCATTTT	CASSLVPTHGNQPQHF
TRBV7-9	TRBJ2-5	many	-	TGTGCCAGCAGCCCCAAGGCTAGCGTAGGTCAAGAGACCCAGTACTTC	CASSPKASVGQETQYF
TRBV3-1	TRBJ2-1	many	-	TGTGCCAGCAGCCAGCAGAACGGCCCAAGGTGGTATGAGCAGTTCTTC	CASSQQNGPRWYEQFF
TRBV5-1	TRBJ1-1	many	-	TGCGCCAGCAGCTCAGGAGGGATGAACACTGAAGCTTTCTTT	CASSSGGMNTEAFF
TRBV7-2	TRBJ1-1	many	-	TGTGCCAGCAGCTTACATTTCCGTGGCACTGAAGCTTTCTTT	CASSLHFRGTEAFF
TRBV5-1	TRBJ1-5	many	-	TGCGCCAGCAGCTTGGAAGGGTCCAATCAGCCCCAGAATTTT	CASSLEGSNQPQNF
TRBV20-1	TRBJ2-7	-	TRBD1	TGCAGTGCTGACCGGGACAGGGAACCCTACGAGCAGTACTTC	CSADRDREPYEQYF
TRBV20-1	TRBJ2-3	many	-	TGCAGTGCTAGAGAAAGAAGCACAGATACGCAGTATTTT	CSARERSTDTQYF
TRBV5-5	TRBJ2-5	many	-	TGTGCCAGCAGCCCGCCGACGGGGGCGGAGGGAGAGACCCAGTACTTC	CASSPPTGAEGETQYF
TRBV20-1	TRBJ2-7	-	-	TGCAGTGCGGGAAGGGTTCCAGGGGGGACCTACGAGCAGTACTTC	CSAGRVPGGTYEQYF
TRBV21-1	TRBJ1-2	many	-	TGTGCCAGCAGCAAAGAGAACCGGTTCCCCGGCTACACCTTC	CASSKENRFPGYTF
TRBV10-3	TRBJ1-1	many	-	TGTGCCATCAGTGACTCAAAGGGCGGGAACACTGAAGCTTTCTTT	CAISDSKGGNTEAFF
TRBV7-2	TRBJ2-1	many	TRBD2	TGTGCCAGCAGCTCCCGAGCGGGGGGGCGCTACAATGAGCAGTTCTTC	CASSSRAGGRYNEQFF
TRBV5-1	TRBJ2-6	many	-	TGCGCCAGCAGCTTGGAGGTGTCGGGCTCTGGGGCCAACGTCCTGACTTTC	CASSLEVSGSGANVLTF
TRBV12-5	TRBJ2-5	-	TRBD2	TGTGCTAGTGGTTTGGTACCAGTAGCGGGGACCCAAGAGACCCAGTACTTC	CASGLVPVAGTQETQYF
TRBV20-1	TRBJ2-3	-	TRBD2	TGCAGTGCTCTAGACCTAGCGGGGGCCTATACGCAGTATTTT	CSALDLAGAYTQYF
TRBV20-1	TRBJ2-7	-	TRBD1	TGCAGTGCTGATCCCGGGACAGGGATTAGTGAGCAGTACTTC	CSADPGTGISEQYF
TRBV20-1	TRBJ2-3	many	TRBD1	TGCAGTGCTAGTCAGGGGGTCCCAGATACGCAGTATTTT	CSASQGVPDTQYF
TRBV6-5	TRBJ1-2	many	-	TGTGCCAGCAGTTACACTGGATATGGCTACACCTTC	CASSYTGYGYTF
TRBV5-4	TRBJ1-4	many	-	TGTGCCAGCAGCTGGGACAATGAAAAACTGTTTTTT	CASSWDNEKLFF
TRBV20-1	TRBJ2-3	many	TRBD2	TGCAGTGCTCGATATAGCGGGGGCACAGATACGCAGTATTTT	CSARYSGGTDTQYF
TRBV20-1	TRBJ1-1	many	-	TGCAGTGCTAGAGATATCCGGGAACTGAACACTGAAGCTTTCTTT	CSARDIRELNTEAFF
TRBV20-1	TRBJ2-3	few	-	TGCAGTGCCAGTAGGGACACAAGGGGAGATACGCAGTATTTT	CSASRDTRGDTQYF
TRBV20-1	TRBJ1-5	many	TRBD1	TGCAGTGCCGCACCGACAGGGGGGAGTTATAGCAATCAGCCCCAGCATTTT	CSAAPTGGSYSNQPQHF
TRBV5-6	TRBJ1-5	many	TRBD1	TGTGCCAGCAGCTCGGGACAGGTCGTTACTCAGCCCCAGCATTTT	CASSSGQVVTQPQHF
TRBV20-1	TRBJ1-1	many	-	TGCAGTGCTAGTAGGAGCGACACTGAAGCTTTCTTT	CSASRSDTEAFF
TRBV6-5	TRBJ1-1	-	-	TGTGCCAGCAGTTACCAGGGCGAGGGGGTGAACACTGAAGCTTTCTTT	CASSYQGEGVNTEAFF
TRBV20-1	TRBJ2-7	many	TRBD2	TGCAGTGCTGGAGGGACTAGCGGGGGGTTCTCCTACGAGCAGTACTTC	CSAGGTSGGFSYEQYF
TRBV11-2	TRBJ1-6	many	-	TGTGCCAGCAGCTTCGCAGGGGCTTATAATTCACCCCTCCACTTT	CASSFAGAYNSPLHF
TRBV18	TRBJ2-1	many	-	TGTGCCAGCTCACCAAACAGTAACAATGAGCAGTTCTTC	CASSPNSNNEQFF
TRBV5-1	TRBJ2-1	many	-	TGCGCCAGCAGCTTGGGTCAGCCTCGCTTAAATGAGCAGTTCTTC	CASSLGQPRLNEQFF
TRBV6-2/TRBV6-3	TRBJ2-3	many	-	TGTGCCACCTCGCTAGACTACCCATCCAACACAGATACGCAGTATTTT	CATSLDYPSNTDTQYF
TRBV24-1	TRBJ2-3	many	-	TGTGCCACCAGTGAGGACACAGATACGCAGTATTTT	CATSEDTDTQYF
TRBV12-3/TRBV12-4	TRBJ1-4	-	-	TGTGCCAGCAGTTTGTCGGGAGCAAATGAAAAACTGTTTTTT	CASSLSGANEKLFF
TRBV20-1	TRBJ1-2	many	-	TGCAGTGCTCGTACAGGGATTAGTCCTGATGGCTACACCTTC	CSARTGISPDGYTF
TRBV10-2	TRBJ2-7	-	-	TGCGCCAGCAGTGAGATCAGACACGAGCAGTACTTC	CASSEIRHEQYF
TRBV5-6	TRBJ1-3	many	-	TGTGCCAGCAGCCTAATACCAGGGTTGGACAAGACCATATATTTT	CASSLIPGLDKTIYF
TRBV12-3/TRBV12-4	TRBJ2-7	many	TRBD2	TGTGCCAGCAGTTCCAGCGGGGGCCATTCCTACGAGCAGTACTTC	CASSSSGGHSYEQYF
TRBV6-1	TRBJ2-3	many	TRBD2	TGTGCCAGCAGTGGTTCTAGCGGGGGGGCGGCAGATACGCAGTATTTT	CASSGSSGGAADTQYF
TRBV12-3/TRBV12-4	TRBJ2-3	many	-	TGTGCCAGCAGTTTAGAGGTCCTAGGAGATACGCAGTATTTT	CASSLEVLGDTQYF
TRBV20-1	TRBJ1-1	many	TRBD1	TGCAGTGCTGTACAGGGGCACACTGAAGCTTTCTTT	CSAVQGHTEAFF
TRBV29-1	TRBJ2-1	many	-	TGCAGCGTTGTTCGGGGAATAGTCAATGAGCAGTTCTTC	CSVVRGIVNEQFF
TRBV4-1	TRBJ2-5	few	TRBD1	TGCGCCAGCAGCCAAGCAGGGGGCAGAGAGACCCAGTACTTC	CASSQAGGRETQYF
TRBV10-3	TRBJ2-1	few	TRBD1	TGTGCCATCAGTTTAATCGGACAGGGCGGCAATGAGCAGTTCTTC	CAISLIGQGGNEQFF
TRBV29-1	TRBJ2-2	many	-	TGCAGCGCCCCGGGACCGGCGAACACCGGGGAGCTGTTTTTT	CSAPGPANTGELFF
TRBV5-1	TRBJ2-3	many	TRBD2	TGCGCCAGCAGCCCGGCTCCCGGGGGGGTCACAGATACGCAGTATTTT	CASSPAPGGVTDTQYF
TRBV20-1	TRBJ2-7	many	-	TGCAGTGCTCGACAGGATGGCTACGAGCAGTACTTC	CSARQDGYEQYF
TRBV12-3/TRBV12-4	TRBJ1-2	many	-	TGTGCCAGCAGCCGGGGATGGGAGGATGGCTACACCTTC	CASSRGWEDGYTF
TRBV20-1	TRBJ2-1	many	-	TGCAGTGCTAGAGATCTAGGGGGGGGCTCCTACAATGAGCAGTTCTTC	CSARDLGGGSYNEQFF
TRBV20-1	TRBJ2-5	few	TRBD2	TGCAGTGCTAGCGTCGCGGGGGGGCGAGAGACCCAGTACTTC	CSASVAGGRETQYF
TRBV20-1	TRBJ2-3	many	TRBD1	TGCAGTGCTAGAGATTGGGGGACAGGGACAGATACGCAGTATTTT	CSARDWGTGTDTQYF